The 21 T cell receptor beta chains reported below all come from one sample, sequenced in a study of cytomegalovirus exposure and HLA in healthy donors. The PCR used 60 Vbeta and 13 Jbeta primers. TCRdb's table, derived via immunoSEQ multiplex PCR, lists solely in-frame clones and lacks some. Of roughly 100,000 clones listed, approximately 11% are singletons. The sample consisted of PBMCs. The receptors were gathered from a man aged 35 to 55 in good health and CMV-seropositive.

The rearrangement uses TRBV19 and TRBJ2-2, with TRBD1 as a possible D gene (5 bases). Trimming left V 4 bases short and J 0 bases short, with 9 bases between. Germline V lookup: CDR1 LNHDA, CDR2 SQIVND (reference sequence). This CDR3 comprises 15 residues. The CDR3 loop is CASSRQRSNTGELFF. CDR3 nucleotide sequence: TGTGCCAGTAGTAGACAGCGATCGAACACCGGGGAGCTGTTTTTT.

V is TRBV4-1 and J is TRBJ2-1; 7 bases are shared with TRBD2. Per germline, CDR1 MGHRA and CDR2 YSYEKL. Losses at the gene ends were 1 base for V and 7 bases for J; bases not matched to a gene: 7. The CDR3 spans 15 residues. The CDR3 DNA sequence: TGCGCCAGCAGCCAAGCGGCTAGCGGTAAAAATGAGCAGTTCTTC. It encodes CASSQAASGKNEQFF.

The V call is TRBV9, the J call TRBJ1-4; TRBD1 matches at 12 bases. J lost 7 bases, V lost 3 bases, and 4 bases had no gene match. CDR1 and CDR2 from the germline V gene are SGDLS and YYNGEE. The CDR3 has 15 amino acids. The DNA of the CDR3 is TGTGCCAGCAGCGAGGGACAGGGGGCGGGTGAAAAACTGTTTTTT. Protein product: CASSEGQGAGEKLFF.

This clone was counted only a few times. The chain is built from TRBV7-2 and TRBJ2-3; 8 nucleotides match TRBD2. Per germline, CDR1 SGHTA and CDR2 FQGNSA. The CDR3 extends over 18 amino acids. J was trimmed by 2 bases and V by 2 bases; bases with no gene match: 12. In DNA, the CDR3 is TGTGCCAGCAGCTTATTAGGTGACGGGAGGGCCGCCACAGATACGCAGTATTTT. Translation: CASSLLGDGRAATDTQYF.

This clone came up a few times. The rearrangement links TRBV5-8 to TRBJ1-5, with 12 positions matching TRBD1. CDR1 SGHTS and CDR2 YDEGEE come from the germline V gene. V shed 3 bases and J 5 bases; nucleotides not matched to a gene: 9. There are 17 residues in the CDR3. The CDR3 bases are TGTGCCAGCAGCTCATCGTGGGGGGACAGGGGGCATCAGCCCCAGCATTTT. This gives the protein CASSSSWGDRGHQPQHF.

This chain links TRBV19 with TRBJ2-1, with 9 bases fitting TRBD1. V lost 3 bases to trimming and J lost 8 bases; unmatched junction nucleotides: 17. The CDR3 is made up of 18 amino acids. CDR1 LNHDA and CDR2 SQIVND come from the germline V gene (reference sequence). The CDR3 here is CASSIFPLGTGTNDEQFF. CDR3 nucleotides: TGTGCCAGTAGTATTTTTCCTTTGGGGACAGGGACGAACGATGAGCAGTTCTTC. The full variable domain, with the rest looked up from reference TRBV19 and TRBJ2-1, is DGGITQSPKYLFRKEGQNVTLSCEQNLNHDAMYWYRQDPGQGLRLIYYSQIVNDFQKGDIAEGYSVSREKKESFPLTVTSAQKNPTAFYLCASSIFPLGTGTNDEQFFGPGTRLTVL.

Only a few counts were recorded for this clone. The DNA for the CDR3 is TGCGCCAGCAGCTTGGGGGGGCCAGGGAGCACCGGGGAGCTGTTTTTT. It encodes CASSLGGPGSTGELFF. This chain connects TRBV5-1 to TRBJ2-2; D possibly corresponds to TRBD1 (6 bases). This CDR3 spans 16 amino acids. The germline CDR1 and CDR2 sequences are SGHRS and YFSETQ. V lost 0 bases and J lost 4, with 13 bases in between. Drawing the rest from reference TRBV5-1 and TRBJ2-2, the complete variable domain is KAGVTQTPRYLIKTRGQQVTLSCSPISGHRSVSWYQQTPGQGLQFLFEYFSETQRNKGNFPGRFSGRQFSNSRSEMNVSTLELGDSALYLCASSLGGPGSTGELFFGEGSRLTVL.

In its sample, this clone was seen a few times. The CDR3 region is CASRRESSSYNEQFF. Here the CDR3 DNA reads TGTGCCAGCCGCCGGGAGTCGAGCTCCTACAATGAGCAGTTCTTC. This chain links TRBV6-5 with TRBJ2-1; maybe TRBD2 (6 bases). CDR3 length equals 15 residues. The V end lost 8 bases, the J end lost 0 bases, and 14 bases lay between the germline ends. Germline V gene data show CDR1 as MNHEY and CDR2 as SVGAGI.

This rearrangement joins TRBV5-1 to TRBJ2-1; 7 bases match TRBD1. This CDR3 is built from 15 residues. J was trimmed by 4 bases and V by 4 bases; bases with no gene match: 8. CDR1 is SGHRS and CDR2 is YFSETQ in the germline V gene. CDR3 region: CASSPGQRHYNEQFF. The CDR3 DNA reads TGCGCCAGCAGCCCGGGACAGCGCCATTACAATGAGCAGTTCTTC.

The genes are TRBV6-6 and TRBJ1-5; weak D call: TRBD1 (6 bases). V lost 4 bases, J lost 7 bases, and 11 bases lay in between. The CDR3 length is 13 residues. In germline, CDR1 is MNHNY, CDR2 SVGAGI (reference sequence). The CDR3 sequence is CASSFHREQPQHF. CDR3 in DNA: TGTGCCAGCAGTTTCCACAGGGAGCAGCCCCAGCATTTT.

This clone showed up just a few times. V is TRBV10-3 and J is TRBJ2-7, with 11 positions matching TRBD2. The CDR3 extends over 15 amino acids. Germline assignment: CDR1 ENHRY and CDR2 SYGVKD. The J segment lost 0 bases and the V segment lost 10 bases, leaving 8 bases of the junction unmatched. The CDR3 sequence is CASEETSGSSYEQYF. Written as DNA, the CDR3 is TGTGCCAGCGAAGAAACTAGCGGGAGCTCCTACGAGCAGTACTTC.

The V call is TRBV27, the J call TRBJ2-7, with a weak D call TRBD1 (5 bases). Deletions cut 7 bases from V and 3 bases from J, with 13 bases between. Germline-derived CDR1 and CDR2 are MNHEY and SMNVEV (reference sequence). The CDR3 runs to 13 residues. This chain's CDR3 is CASKQAGFYEQYF. CDR3 nucleotides: TGTGCCAGCAAGCAGGCAGGGTTCTACGAGCAGTACTTC.

In this sample, this clone turned up a few times. Other DNA variants within this sample encode the same CDR3. J is TRBJ2-1 and V is TRBV7-9; no reliable D call. V was trimmed by 9 bases and J by 7 bases, leaving 10 bases between them. This CDR3 is built from 11 residues. CDR1 and CDR2 (germline): SEHNR, FQNEAQ (reference sequence). CDR3 in DNA: TGTGCCAGTAGATTACCTAATGAGCAGTTCTTC. Translated: CASRLPNEQFF.

This clone was seen only a few times. The chain employs TRBV7-9 and TRBJ2-7; 10 nucleotides align to TRBD2. Germline V CDR1 and CDR2: SEHNR, FQNEAQ (reference sequence). The CDR3 is 15 residues long. Losses at the gene ends were 3 bases for V and 6 bases for J; bases not matched to a gene: 8. CDR3 sequence (DNA): TGTGCCAGCAGCTTTAGTCCACTAGCGGGAAGCGAGCAGTACTTC. This gives the protein CASSFSPLAGSEQYF.

This clone was counted between two and nine times. The chain links TRBV5-6 to TRBJ2-2; weak D call: TRBD1 (5 bases). The CDR3 contains 15 residues. In germline, CDR1 is SGHDT, CDR2 YYEEEE. The V end was cut by 0 bases, the J end by 7 bases, with 13 bases between. The CDR3 DNA sequence: TGTGCCAGCAGCTTGGAAATTGGGGCCGACGGGGAGCTGTTTTTT. Its protein is CASSLEIGADGELFF. Filled out from reference TRBV5-6 and TRBJ2-2, the complete variable domain reads DAGVTQSPTHLIKTRGQQVTLRCSPKSGHDTVSWYQQALGQGPQFIFQYYEEEERQRGNFPDRFSGHQFPNYSSELNVNALLLGDSALYLCASSLEIGADGELFFGEGSRLTVL.

This chain connects TRBV29-1 to TRBJ1-5; perhaps TRBD1 as D (5 bases). Trimming shortened V by 8 bases and J by 1 base, and 18 bases separated the two germline ends. From germline, CDR1 is SQVTM and CDR2 ANQGSEA. This CDR3 comprises 15 residues. DNA for the CDR3: TGCAGCTTTGTCCTCTGGGGCTGGAGCAATCAGCCCCAGCATTTT. This codes for CSFVLWGWSNQPQHF. Variable domain in full (rest from reference TRBV29-1 and TRBJ1-5): SAVISQKPSRDICQRGTSLTIQCQVDSQVTMMFWYRQQPGQSLTLIATANQGSEATYESGFVIDKFPISRPNLTFSTLTVSNMSPEDSSIYLCSFVLWGWSNQPQHFGDGTRLSIL.

This rearrangement joins TRBV2 to TRBJ2-2; D perhaps matches TRBD1 (5 bases). The CDR3 has 15 amino acids. Germline CDR1 SNHLY, CDR2 FYNNEI. V dropped 3 bases and J dropped 2 bases, with 10 bases sitting between them. The DNA for the CDR3 is TGTGCCAGCAGTGATCAGGGTCCCAACACCGGGGAGCTGTTTTTT. Its protein is CASSDQGPNTGELFF.

V usage is TRBV10-2 and J usage is TRBJ2-7, with D unclear. V gave up 5 bases and J gave up 1 base, with 12 bases separating them. Germline CDR1 reads WSHSY; CDR2 reads SAAADI. The CDR3 totals 14 residues. The chain's CDR3 is CASSRPRLSYEQYF. The CDR3 DNA is TGCGCCAGCAGTCGACCCCGACTTTCCTACGAGCAGTACTTC.

The chain carries TRBV30 and TRBJ1-5; D is unclear. This CDR3 region has 14 residues. With 5 bases removed from V and 0 bases from J, the gap between germline ends came to 11 bases. CDR1 GTSNPN and CDR2 SVGIG come from the germline V gene (reference sequence). DNA of the CDR3: TGTGCCTGGGGGAGGCCACCTAGCAATCAGCCCCAGCATTTT. Its protein is CAWGRPPSNQPQHF.

The chain links TRBV25-1 to TRBJ2-7; a weak D match, TRBD1 (6 bases). Trimming stripped 5 bases from V and 2 bases from J, with 13 bases between. CDR1 is MGHDK, CDR2 SYGVNS, per germline. This CDR3 is 14 amino acids long. CDR3: CASSPHGQTYEQYF. CDR3 nucleotide sequence: TGTGCCAGCAGTCCCCATGGACAGACCTACGAGCAGTACTTC.

This clone showed up just a few times. The rearrangement uses TRBV7-8 and TRBJ2-7; 9 nucleotides agree with TRBD1. V lost 5 bases, J lost 1 base, and 6 bases stayed unmatched. Germline loops: CDR1 SGHVS, CDR2 FQNEAQ. The CDR3 has 15 amino acids. The CDR3 protein is CASSMGQGFSYEQYF. The CDR3 DNA reads as TGTGCCAGCAGCATGGGACAGGGTTTTTCCTACGAGCAGTACTTC.